A single sample is the source of the 25 T cell receptor beta chains below, sequenced in a study of blood T cell repertoires in COVID-19. Profiled with immunoSEQ multiplex PCR; TCRdb holds only in-frame clones, not every one. The repertoire has about 110,000 clones, approximately 89% of them found once; the top ten carry around 4.6%. Material for sequencing was peripheral blood. The source of these receptors is a man aged 40-50 years with acute or convalescent COVID-19.

This clone was detected only once. This chain connects TRBV9 to TRBJ1-6; D possibly corresponds to TRBD1 (6 bases). The germline CDR1 and CDR2 sequences are SGDLS and YYNGEE. V was cut by 5 bases and J by 8 bases, with 8 bases left in between. The CDR3 totals 12 residues. In DNA form, the CDR3 reads TGTGCCAGCAGGGCAGGGGATTCACCCCTCCACTTT. Amino acids: CASRAGDSPLHF.

The gene calls are TRBV11-3 and TRBJ2-1, with TRBD2 identical over 7 bases. Germline assignment: CDR1 SGHNT and CDR2 YENEEA. The CDR3 runs to 15 residues. V lost 1 base, J lost 7 bases, and 7 bases stayed unmatched. CDR3 amino acids: CASSLGTGGGNEQFF. The CDR3 DNA sequence: TGTGCCAGCAGCTTAGGGACGGGGGGAGGTAATGAGCAGTTCTTC.

The chain combines TRBV7-9 with TRBJ2-1; 14 positions agree with TRBD2. After removal of 7 bases from V and 10 bases from J, the junction contained 12 bases not matched to a gene. Germline V gene lookup returns CDR1 SEHNR and CDR2 FQNEAQ (reference sequence). This CDR3 spans 16 amino acids. CDR3 in DNA: TGTGCCAGCACCAACAAGGGACTAGCGGGAGTTGGCGAGCAGTTCTTC. It specifies CASTNKGLAGVGEQFF.

The CDR3 loop reads CSVAASGSSHSYEQYF. The DNA for the CDR3 is TGCAGCGTTGCGGCTAGCGGGAGCAGCCACTCCTACGAGCAGTACTTC. The V gene is TRBV29-1, the J gene TRBJ2-7, with 10 positions matching TRBD2. CDR1 and CDR2 (germline): SQVTM, ANQGSEA. This CDR3 is 16 amino acids long. V lost 4 bases to trimming and J lost 0 bases; unmatched junction nucleotides: 9.

The sample holds one count of this clone. This sequence joins TRBV5-1 and TRBJ2-1; TRBD2 aligns across 7 bases. Germline V gene data show CDR1 as SGHRS and CDR2 as YFSETQ. This CDR3 is built from 15 residues. J was trimmed by 3 bases and V by 0 bases; bases with no gene match: 3. The chain's CDR3 is CASSLAAGVYNEQFF. The CDR3 DNA reads TGCGCCAGCAGCTTGGCCGCGGGAGTCTACAATGAGCAGTTCTTC.

This chain links TRBV6-5 with TRBJ2-1; 7 bases fit TRBD2. The CDR3 totals 13 residues. CDR1 is MNHEY and CDR2 is SVGAGI in the germline V gene. J was trimmed by 12 bases and V by 2 bases; bases with no gene match: 7. The CDR3: CASSYGGDGLQFF. The DNA for the CDR3 is TGTGCCAGCAGTTACGGGGGGGACGGGCTGCAGTTCTTC.

The rearrangement uses TRBV15 and TRBJ1-4; possible D gene TRBD1, 6 bases. V was pared by 9 bases and J by 5 bases, with 10 bases between. The CDR3 extends over 12 amino acids. The germline gives CDR1 LNHNV, CDR2 YYDKDF (reference sequence). This CDR3 reads CATGQRNEKLFF. Written as DNA, the CDR3 is TGTGCCACAGGACAGAGGAATGAAAAACTGTTTTTT.

The rearrangement joins TRBV7-9 to TRBJ1-4, with 7 bases identical to TRBD1. The CDR3 has 15 residues. J gave up 6 bases and V 1 base, and 5 bases lay outside the gene matches. CDR1 is SEHNR and CDR2 is FQNEAQ in the germline V gene (reference sequence). The CDR3 bases are TGTGCCAGCAGCTTAGGCAGGGGGGCGGATGAAAAACTGTTTTTT. It yields the protein CASSLGRGADEKLFF.

This clone was observed once. J is TRBJ2-4 and V is TRBV7-9; TRBD2 is a possible D gene (6 bases). The germline V and J ends were trimmed by 1 base and 5 bases, with 9 bases remaining between them. The CDR3 loop spans 14 amino acids. Germline lookup yields CDR1 SEHNR and CDR2 FQNEAQ (reference sequence). In nucleotides, the CDR3 is TGTGCCAGCAGCTTAGAGCGGGCCCAAAACATTCAGTACTTC. Amino acid sequence: CASSLERAQNIQYF.

This clone was recorded at least ten times. The genes are TRBV14 and TRBJ1-2; D unclear. Trimming removed 0 bases from V and 0 bases from J, with 5 bases in between. The CDR3 runs 14 residues. Germline V gene data show CDR1 as SGHDN and CDR2 as FVKESK. For the CDR3, the DNA is TGTGCCAGCAGCCAAGATCGGTCTAACTATGGCTACACCTTC. Amino acid sequence: CASSQDRSNYGYTF.

This rearrangement joins TRBV30 to TRBJ1-3, with D perhaps TRBD1 (6 bases). V was cut by 3 bases and J by 2 bases, with 11 bases left in between. The CDR3 length is 14 residues. Per the germline V gene, CDR1 is GTSNPN and CDR2 is SVGIG (reference sequence). The CDR3 DNA is TGTGCCTGGAGCAAAAACAGGGCTGGAAACACCATATATTTT. Encoded protein: CAWSKNRAGNTIYF.

The rearrangement uses TRBV25-1 and TRBJ2-7, with TRBD1 as a possible D gene (5 bases). Trimming took off 3 bases at V and 1 base at J, with 13 bases between the two ends. Germline V gene sequence: CDR1 MGHDK, CDR2 SYGVNS. The CDR3 has 15 amino acids. The DNA for the CDR3 is TGTGCCAGCAGTGACCGGACCCCAGGGTCCTACGAGCAGTACTTC. Translating it yields CASSDRTPGSYEQYF.

This clone was seen just once. J is TRBJ1-1 and V is TRBV5-4, with D possibly TRBD1 on 5 matching bases. With 0 bases removed from V and 4 bases from J, the gap between germline ends came to 16 bases. Germline V gene lookup returns CDR1 SGHNT and CDR2 YYREEE (reference sequence). The CDR3 totals 16 residues. For the CDR3, the DNA is TGTGCCAGCAGCTTGGTTGGAGGGGCCTTGGGCACTGAAGCTTTCTTT. Its translation is CASSLVGGALGTEAFF.

V gene TRBV5-1 combines with J gene TRBJ2-5; a possible D gene is TRBD2 (6 bases). V lost 4 bases and J lost 4, with 14 bases in between. The CDR3 loop spans 14 amino acids. Germline CDR1 SGHRS, CDR2 YFSETQ. The CDR3 DNA reads TGCGCCAGCAGCCCCACGCGGGGTTCAGAGACCCAGTACTTC. Its protein product is CASSPTRGSETQYF. Drawing the rest from reference TRBV5-1 and TRBJ2-5, the complete variable domain is KAGVTQTPRYLIKTRGQQVTLSCSPISGHRSVSWYQQTPGQGLQFLFEYFSETQRNKGNFPGRFSGRQFSNSRSEMNVSTLELGDSALYLCASSPTRGSETQYFGPGTRLLVL.

The chain combines TRBV2 with TRBJ1-5; TRBD1 matches at 8 bases. CDR1 and CDR2 (germline): SNHLY, FYNNEI. This CDR3 is built from 13 residues. J was trimmed by 5 bases and V by 10 bases; bases with no gene match: 7. The CDR3 region is CATEGQGHQPQHF. The DNA for the CDR3 is TGTGCCACAGAAGGACAGGGCCATCAGCCCCAGCATTTT.

This chain joins TRBV6-1 and TRBJ2-1; weak D call: TRBD2 (6 bases). V was pared by 1 base and J by 4 bases, with 17 bases between. The CDR3 loop spans 17 amino acids. CDR1 MNHNS and CDR2 SASEGT come from the germline V gene. The CDR3 sequence is CASSEDGRTTRYNEQFF. Written as DNA, the CDR3 is TGTGCCAGCAGTGAAGACGGTCGGACTACTCGATACAATGAGCAGTTCTTC.

The chain combines TRBV30 with TRBJ1-2, with D maybe TRBD1 (5 bases). The germline V and J ends were trimmed by 7 bases and 11 bases, with 17 bases remaining between them. The CDR3 totals 11 residues. Germline CDR1 and CDR2: GTSNPN and SVGIG (reference sequence). CDR3 loop: CASFGRDRYTF. The DNA for the CDR3 is TGTGCCTCTTTTGGCAGGGATAGATACACCTTC. Drawing the rest from reference TRBV30 and TRBJ1-2, the complete variable domain is SQTIHQWPATLVQPVGSPLSLECTVEGTSNPNLYWYRQAAGRGLQLLFYSVGIGQISSEVPQNLSASRPQDRQFILSSKKLLLSDSGFYLCASFGRDRYTFGSGTRLTVV.

The chain employs TRBV7-8 and TRBJ2-3; 12 bases line up with TRBD2. The CDR3 covers 16 residues. From germline, CDR1 is SGHVS and CDR2 FQNEAQ. V lost 4 bases, J lost 2 bases, and 4 bases stayed unmatched. The CDR3 region is CASSSSGGAPTDTQYF. DNA for the CDR3: TGTGCCAGCAGCTCTAGCGGGGGGGCCCCCACAGATACGCAGTATTTT.

The genes are TRBV5-1 and TRBJ2-1; D call uncertain. Trimming removed 1 base from V and 1 base from J, with 6 bases in between. The CDR3 consists of 14 residues. Germline assignment: CDR1 SGHRS and CDR2 YFSETQ. This CDR3 is CASSLSVSYNEQFF. The CDR3 DNA reads TGCGCCAGCAGCTTGAGCGTTTCCTACAATGAGCAGTTCTTC.

This clone was counted a single time. The chain carries TRBV27 and TRBJ1-2, with D perhaps matching TRBD1 (6 bases). CDR1 and CDR2 from the germline V gene are MNHEY and SMNVEV (reference sequence). Trimming stripped 5 bases from V and 0 bases from J, with 13 bases between. The CDR3 runs 15 residues. The CDR3 DNA follows: TGTGCCAGCAGTGGTCACCGGGACACTAACTATGGCTACACCTTC. Residues: CASSGHRDTNYGYTF.

This clone came up once. V usage is TRBV2 and J usage is TRBJ1-1; D is uncertain. This CDR3 region has 15 residues. CDR1 is SNHLY and CDR2 is FYNNEI in the germline V gene. V was trimmed by 3 bases and J by 2 bases, leaving 13 bases between them. This CDR3 reads CASSDRSTFNTEAFF. CDR3 bases: TGTGCCAGCAGTGATCGGTCCACTTTCAACACTGAAGCTTTCTTT.

The chain couples TRBV3-1 (or the pseudogene TRBV3-2) to TRBJ2-2; 9 nucleotides align to TRBD2. This CDR3 has 16 amino acids. The germline gives CDR1 LGHDT, CDR2 YNNKEL (reference sequence). V was pared by 2 bases and J by 5 bases, with 6 bases of the junction left unmatched. CDR3 in amino acids: CASSQILGLATGELFF. CDR3 DNA: TGTGCCAGCAGCCAAATATTGGGACTAGCTACCGGGGAGCTGTTTTTT.

The chain carries TRBV19 and TRBJ1-1, with 7 bases that match TRBD1. CDR1 is LNHDA and CDR2 is SQIVND in the germline V gene (reference sequence). The trim removed 4 bases at V and 6 bases at J, leaving 8 bases unmatched. This CDR3 spans 14 amino acids. The chain's CDR3 is CASSKQGPGAEAFF. Written as DNA, the CDR3 is TGTGCCAGTAGTAAACAGGGGCCGGGGGCTGAAGCTTTCTTT. Full variable domain (rest looked up from reference TRBV19 and TRBJ1-1): DGGITQSPKYLFRKEGQNVTLSCEQNLNHDAMYWYRQDPGQGLRLIYYSQIVNDFQKGDIAEGYSVSREKKESFPLTVTSAQKNPTAFYLCASSKQGPGAEAFFGQGTRLTVV.

This chain joins TRBV19 and TRBJ2-7, with 7 bases matching TRBD2. Germline CDR1 and CDR2: LNHDA and SQIVND (reference sequence). CDR3 length: 16 amino acids. The V and J ends lost 4 bases and 6 bases, in that order; junction bases with no gene match: 15. For the CDR3, the DNA is TGTGCCAGTAGTACGTTCGGAGAGGGGAGGGCCCTCGAGCAGTACTTC. It specifies CASSTFGEGRALEQYF.

The chain is built from TRBV20-1 and TRBJ2-7; a weak D match, TRBD2 (5 bases). Germline V lookup: CDR1 DFQATT, CDR2 SNEGSKA (reference sequence). V was trimmed by 3 bases and J by 3 bases, leaving 12 bases between them. The CDR3 totals 13 residues. CDR3 sequence: CSASHGEHYEQYF. DNA of the CDR3: TGCAGTGCTAGTCACGGGGAACACTACGAGCAGTACTTC.